This TCR beta chain comes out of a study of response to subunit inactivated influenza vaccine. Broader study findings: Authors suggested that a seasonal influenza vaccination recruits few new T cells each time.

There are 15 residues in the CDR3. J gave up 1 base and V 5 bases, and 5 bases lay outside the gene matches. The germline gives CDR1 SEHNR, CDR2 FQNEAQ (reference sequence). This clonotype was observed many times. What it binds is not known. TCRdb re-called the RT-PCR reads through MiXCR, storing one row per CDR3 protein. The table records more than 400,000 distinct CDR3 sequences, 10% to 11% of them present only once. The sequenced sample was PBMCs from blood, obtained more than 35 days after vaccination. This clonotype originated in a man in his forties or fifties who received an inactivated influenza vaccine. The chain has TRBV7-9 and TRBJ2-3, with 8 bases that match TRBD2. CDR3 residues: CASSGREDRTDTQYF. The CDR3 DNA reads as TGTGCCAGCAGCGGGCGGGAGGACCGCACAGATACGCAGTATTTT.